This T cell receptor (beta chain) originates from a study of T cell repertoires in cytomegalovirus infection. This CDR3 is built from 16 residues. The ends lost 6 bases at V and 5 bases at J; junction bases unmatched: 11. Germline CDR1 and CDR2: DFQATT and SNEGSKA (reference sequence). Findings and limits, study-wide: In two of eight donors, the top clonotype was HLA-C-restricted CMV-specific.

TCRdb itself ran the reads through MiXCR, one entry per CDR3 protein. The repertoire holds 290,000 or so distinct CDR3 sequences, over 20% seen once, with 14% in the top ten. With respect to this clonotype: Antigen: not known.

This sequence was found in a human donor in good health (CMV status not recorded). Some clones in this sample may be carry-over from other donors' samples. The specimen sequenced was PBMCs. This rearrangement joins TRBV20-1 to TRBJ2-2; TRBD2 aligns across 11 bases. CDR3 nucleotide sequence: TGCAGTGCCTACCATCTAGCGGGGGGAGGAACCGGGGAGCTGTTTTTT. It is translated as CSAYHLAGGGTGELFF.